This T cell receptor (beta chain) is from a study of cytomegalovirus exposure and HLA in healthy donors (dated by TCRdb to between 2016 and 2019). The study in broad terms: In an earlier analysis of 550 to 750 of the donors, 276 Gb of sequence data and 90 million to 120 million unique TCR beta sequences from about 190 million T cells were reported. An early release covering about 600 HLA-typed donors comprised around 300 gigabases of sequencing data and about 90 million unique TCR sequences. The study combined high-throughput TCR immunosequencing, statistical association of individual TCRs with disease status, and machine learning to predict cytomegalovirus infection status. An earlier analysis of several hundred of the donors applied high-throughput TCR beta sequencing to assess whether each TCR beta V gene segment acted as functional or pseudogenic. Alongside the repertoire data, information on donor age, sex, ethnicity and CMV serostatus was compiled. Using immunosequencing, the study profiled T cell repertoires from around 680 subjects and related those repertoires to cytomegalovirus serostatus. Among 398 genotyped donors of the cohort, an average of roughly 230,000 unique TCR beta nucleotide sequences was sequenced per donor, of which about 18% were non-productive. The study was designed to test whether signatures of past pathogen exposure could be identified by cataloging public T cell receptors. The number of typed donors differed by locus: about 620-630 for A, B, C, DRB1 and DQB1; some 500 for DQA1; 606 for DPA1; and about 450 for DPB1. Every repertoire in the discovery cohort had been generated on one and the same sequencing platform. The genetic ancestry cluster associated with self-reported Caucasian donors included about four fifths of the 300 to 400 genotyped donors. A later analysis re-examined previously published TCR beta repertoires from around 670 donors and added high-resolution HLA genotyping to investigate patterns of TCR occurrence. In addition to the first cohort of 666 subjects, a separate validation cohort of about 120 different subjects was used. HLA typing covered class I and class II loci at four-digit resolution. Five DR-DQ haplotypes were treated as single units for association and clustering because of strong linkage in the cohort. Genome-wide SNP genotypes for about 60% of the roughly 670 donors were used in a later genetic analysis, which treated that subset as a discovery cohort. Rather than drawing on any new phenotypic data, the later analysis identified candidate immune exposures from TCR beta sequences and the way those sequences occurred across donors.

In total, 630 or so healthy bone marrow donors made up the cohort. All cohort members were sampled while nominally healthy, although unrecorded immune exposures were likely present. The donor tested CMV seronegative and was one of the 352 seronegative cohort members. A peripheral blood sample was collected from each donor, and TCR beta sequencing was performed on peripheral blood mononuclear cells. The Qiagen DNeasy Blood Extraction Kit was used to extract genomic DNA from the blood cell samples. What the authors observed across the whole study: Strong co-occurrence of HLA alleles, especially DR and DQ, made assigning TCR associations to individual alleles difficult. A later analysis found that most CMV-associated TCR beta chains appeared HLA-restricted, with HLA associations seemingly driven largely by CMV exposure. It was suggested by the authors that the approach could potentially be generalized to other disease states and immunological phenotypes. Most TCR sequences were observed very rarely across donors, whereas some public TCRs were present in many individuals. A few of the identified cytomegalovirus-associated TCR beta chains were confirmed in vitro to be specific for cytomegalovirus antigens. In a later analysis, HLA-associated TCR beta chains were found to be more clonally expanded and to have lower generation probabilities than equally common non-associated chains. The classifier was reported to diagnose cytomegalovirus status with high specificity and sensitivity in both the original cohort and the validation cohort. A further reported finding was that TCR beta sequences accurately predicted the HLA-A and HLA-B alleles for most subjects in the first cohort. In a later genetic analysis, a missense DCLRE1C variant was associated with V-gene and J-gene trimming of TCR beta chains, and the association was replicated in an independent cohort. Linkage disequilibrium might explain the correlated functional status among segregating V segments, but an unknown experimental factor could not be excluded. Roughly uniform sequencing depth across donors was assumed in presence/absence analyses, although this assumption may not hold. In a later analysis, 16,951 TCR beta sequences were associated with specific HLA alleles at a false discovery rate of 0.05. Compared with the approximately 700-donor mean, donors in an Asian-associated ancestry cluster had fewer N-insertions in productive TCRs, according to a later genetic analysis. An earlier analysis of approximately 570 of the donors showed that most TCR beta V segments appeared in productive rearrangements either about 87% or about 30% of the time, which broadly matched IMGT annotations. Seventeen rarely observed V segments, including chromosome 9 orphons, were excluded from the earlier analysis of about 610 of the donors because counts were too low. In the study, about 150 TCR beta chains were listed as associated with cytomegalovirus. According to a later analysis, TCR association rates differed among HLA loci, with DRB1 alleles showing the most associated TCRs and HLA-C alleles showing the fewest. Immune exposure information for the cohort was limited to CMV serostatus. A cluster of highly shared sequence variants was judged likely to represent a technical artifact of the sequencing pipeline. Several of the top co-occurrence clusters appeared to be linked to parvovirus B19, influenza, CMV and Epstein-Barr virus, according to a later analysis. Because some donors lacked HLA typing at each locus, the association tests relied only on the typed subset. In this cohort, only TCR beta chains were sequenced, and detectable features were limited by the absence of alpha or paired-chain data.

Receptor libraries were prepared by the immunoSEQ multiplex PCR assay. For the multiplex PCR, a mixture combining 60 forward primers for TCR Vbeta segments and 13 reverse primers for TCR Jbeta segments was used. The CDR3 region of rearranged TCR beta genes was amplified from genomic DNA with a multiplex PCR assay. The Illumina HiSeq System was used to sequence the amplified TCR beta libraries as 87-base-pair reads. Per the original workflow: A later analysis counted about 80 million unique TCR beta chains across the 500 to 850 repertoires, and 9.5 million to 11 million of these chains were shared by at least two donors. To remove PCR and sequencing errors, raw reads were error-corrected and collapsed into unique sequences using a nearest-neighbor algorithm that merged closely related sequences. V, D and J gene segments were assigned by aligning CDR3 sequences to IMGT reference sequences. For a sequence to be retained, at least a six-nucleotide match to both a V gene segment and a J gene segment was required. Rearrangements were classified as productive when the CDR3 lacked stop codons and remained in frame with V and J, and all other rearrangements were classified as non-productive. Following IMGT convention, CDR3 was defined as the stretch from the second conserved V-encoded cysteine to the conserved J-encoded phenylalanine. The earlier analysis of roughly 590 of the donors excluded any sequence lacking an unambiguous match to a single V gene segment. In an earlier analysis of several hundred of the donors, V segments were called functional above 56.7% productive rearrangements and were called segregating when the between-donor standard deviation exceeded 5%. A statistical classification framework was built to diagnose cytomegalovirus status from the catalog of TCR beta chain sequences. V and J gene assignment, in a later analysis, came from comparing TCR nucleotide sequences with IMGT/GENE-DB human TR gene sequences. Using the TCRdist pipeline, a later analysis assigned CDR3 sequences along with most-parsimonious VDJ recombination scenarios. A later analysis defined each TCR beta chain by its CDR3 amino acid sequence plus V-gene family, and excluded reads lacking a unique V-gene family. In a later analysis, fewer than 650 highly shared, low-generation-probability nucleotide sequences were removed to address suspected cross-contamination and a sequencing artifact. In a later analysis, a clonal expansion index was calculated for each public chain from normalized within-repertoire ranks of inferred template counts. In a later analysis, generation probabilities were computed with a VDJ recombination model fitted to out-of-frame rearrangements, and the resulting probabilities were checked against IGoR. In a later analysis, TCR-TCR, TCR-HLA and TCR-CMV co-occurrence was scored with hypergeometric tests, and a repertoire-size bias correction was applied to TCR pairs. A later analysis estimated false discovery rates by permuting HLA or CMV assignments 20 times. In a later analysis, co-occurring TCRs were grouped with DBSCAN, and TCRdist sequence similarity was added when clustering was performed within HLA-allele-positive subsets. For co-occurrence clustering, repertoires with fewer than 30,000 or more than 120,000 public chains were excluded, along with five or six repertoires with anomalous nucleotide sharing. In its TCRdb copy, this immuneACCESS table keeps in-frame sequences only and misses some clones. Where compared with another copy, unresolved V genes explain less than half of these, and the others have no known cause. That table supplies the V and J calls and clone size; D and trimming were determined from the DNA. The sample table holds 180,000 or so clones, of which over 65% were seen once. The top ten hold 1.5% to 2% of the sample.

With respect to this clone: Its antigen specificity is not known. Base-call qualities are not available, and no considerably larger clone is one nucleotide away.

The receptor was isolated from a man between 18 and 29 years old in good health and CMV-seronegative. Specimen: PBMCs.

The CDR3 region: CASRPPGQGAVYGYTF. The DNA sequence is given as TGTGCCAGCAGGCCCCCGGGACAGGGGGCTGTCTATGGCTACACCTTC. The sequence joins TRBV28 to TRBJ1-2; TRBD1 lines up with 12 middle nucleotides. Trimmed from V: 6 bases; trimmed from J: 4 bases; junction bases lacking a gene match: 9. There are 16 amino acids in the CDR3, from cysteine to phenylalanine inclusive. CDR3 DNA only is kept here, 48 bases in frame from base 1. From a lookup of the germline V gene, CDR1 and CDR2 are MDHEN and SYDVKM.